This TCR beta chain was sequenced in a study of breast tumors, draining lymph nodes, adjacent tissues. General study findings and limits: The lymph node origin of tumor T cells was framed as consistent with a hypothesis, not demonstrated.

With 2 bases removed from V and 5 bases from J, the gap between germline ends came to 4 bases. CDR1 and CDR2 (germline): SGHTA, FQGNSA. This CDR3 has 11 amino acids. Samples came from axillary lymph nodes draining the breast cancer. The sample holds many counts of this clonotype. Its antigen is not identified. In TCRdb, the multiplex PCR reads were re-called with MiXCR into one record per CDR3 protein. The sample yields more than 200,000 distinct CDR3 sequences, around 32% seen once. The chain joins TRBV7-2 to TRBJ2-7; D remains ambiguous. The TCR was taken from a female donor with breast cancer. Some clones in this sample may be carry-over from other donors' samples. The sequencing input was axillary lymph node tissue. CDR3 bases: TGTGCCAGCAGCTTAAGCCACGAGCAGTACTTC. It codes for CASSLSHEQYF.